This T cell receptor beta chain is from a study of PD-1 blockade in classical Hodgkin lymphoma. Clones were read by immunoSEQ multiplex PCR, and TCRdb kept only the in-frame ones, dropping some. The data show approximately 32,000 clones, with 75% to 85% seen just once and approximately 35% held by the top ten. After autologous stem cell transplantation all patients relapsed, and prior brentuximab vedotin exposure differed between cohorts. Here the sequenced sample was peripheral blood mononuclear cells (PBMCs), taken at baseline. The TCR comes from a human donor with classical Hodgkin lymphoma.

CDR3 coding DNA: TGTGCCAGCTCACCTATGGACGGCCTCTATGGCTACACCTTC. It specifies CASSPMDGLYGYTF. V and J are TRBV18 and TRBJ1-2, with D hard to call. The CDR3 is 14 residues long. Per germline, CDR1 KGHSH and CDR2 LQKENI. Trimming pared 3 bases from V and 4 bases from J, leaving 12 bases between.